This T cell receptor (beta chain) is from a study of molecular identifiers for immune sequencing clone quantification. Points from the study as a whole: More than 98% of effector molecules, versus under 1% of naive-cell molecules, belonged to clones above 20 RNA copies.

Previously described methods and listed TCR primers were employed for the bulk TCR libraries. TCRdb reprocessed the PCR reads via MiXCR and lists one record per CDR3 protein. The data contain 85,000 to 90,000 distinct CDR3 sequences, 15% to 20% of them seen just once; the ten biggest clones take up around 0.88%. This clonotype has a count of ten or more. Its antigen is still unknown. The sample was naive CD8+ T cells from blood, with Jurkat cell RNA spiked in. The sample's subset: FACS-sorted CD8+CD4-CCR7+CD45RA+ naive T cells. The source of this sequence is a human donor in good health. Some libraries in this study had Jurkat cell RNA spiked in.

This chain's CDR3 is CSVEHPGQGAYEQYF. Here the CDR3 DNA reads TGCAGCGTTGAACACCCGGGACAGGGGGCCTACGAGCAGTACTTC. This sequence joins TRBV29-1 and TRBJ2-7; 11 bases agree with TRBD1. Trimming at V came to 2 bases and at J to 2 bases, leaving 5 bases not matched to a gene. The CDR3 length is 15 residues. The V gene's germline CDR1 is SQVTM and CDR2 ANQGSEA.